The rows below give T cell receptor beta chains drawn from one sample of a study of technical replicates of blood from a handful of donors. The protocol was immunoSEQ multiplex PCR, while the TCRdb copy is restricted to in-frame clones and leaves out a portion. The data show 50,000 to 70,000 clones, around nine tenths seen once. The sample taken for sequencing was PBMCs. Receptors were obtained from a human donor in good health. Some clones in this sample may be carry-over from other donors' samples. CDR3s include the opening cysteine and the closing phenylalanine or tryptophan. A D gene is named only where the DNA matches it firmly. Clone size, where shown, is once, few, many, or a class for clones that have expanded.

v_call,d_call,clone_size,j_call,cdr3_aa,cdr3_nt
TRBV7-9,NA,NA,TRBJ2-3,CASSHTGTDTQYF,TGTGCCAGCAGCCACACAGGGACGGATACGCAGTATTTT
TRBV18,TRBD2,NA,TRBJ2-1,CASSPGTSGHNEQFF,TGTGCCAGCTCACCGGGGACTAGCGGCCACAATGAGCAGTTCTTC
TRBV10-3,NA,NA,TRBJ1-2,CAITTNGGSGYTF,TGTGCCATCACGACCAACGGGGGTAGTGGCTACACCTTC
TRBV4-1,TRBD1,NA,TRBJ1-1,CASSLETGGFLGRTEAFF,TGCGCCAGCAGCCTAGAGACAGGGGGCTTCCTAGGGCGCACTGAAGCTTTCTTT
TRBV5-1,TRBD2,NA,TRBJ2-3,CASSWNSGRESDTQYF,TGCGCCAGCAGCTGGAATAGCGGGAGAGAATCAGATACGCAGTATTTT
TRBV10-1,TRBD1,few,TRBJ1-5,CASSPGQGRRQPQHF,TGCGCCAGCAGCCCGGGACAGGGAAGAAGGCAGCCCCAGCATTTT
TRBV4-2,TRBD1,NA,TRBJ1-3,CASSHPQDFGTVSGNTIYF,TGTGCCAGCAGCCACCCCCAAGATTTCGGGACAGTTTCTGGAAACACCATATATTTT
TRBV7-2,TRBD2,NA,TRBJ2-7,CASSFRLAGNRYEQYF,TGTGCCAGCAGCTTCAGACTAGCGGGAAATAGGTACGAGCAGTACTTC
TRBV7-3,NA,once,TRBJ2-1,CASSLRGGQQSSYNEQFF,TGTGCCAGCAGCTTACGCGGGGGCCAACAAAGCTCCTACAATGAGCAGTTCTTC
TRBV27,NA,NA,TRBJ2-2,CASSFRAGNTGELFF,TGTGCCAGCAGTTTCCGGGCGGGGAACACCGGGGAGCTGTTTTTT
TRBV5-1,TRBD1,NA,TRBJ2-7,CASSSTGQTYEQYF,TGCGCCAGCAGCTCGACGGGACAGACCTACGAGCAGTACTTC
TRBV19,TRBD2,once,TRBJ2-7,CASSVGTSGTYEQYF,TGTGCCAGTAGTGTTGGGACTAGCGGGACCTACGAGCAGTACTTC
TRBV7-2,TRBD1,NA,TRBJ1-2,CASSLASGRGAGYTF,TGTGCCAGCAGCTTAGCTAGCGGCAGGGGGGCTGGCTACACCTTC
TRBV11-2,TRBD2,NA,TRBJ2-5,CASSFGLAGYEETQYF,TGTGCCAGCAGCTTCGGACTAGCGGGATACGAAGAGACCCAGTACTTC
TRBV5-1,TRBD1,NA,TRBJ1-5,CASSLEEGAGQPQHF,TGCGCCAGCAGCTTGGAGGAGGGGGCCGGTCAGCCCCAGCATTTT
TRBV30,NA,NA,TRBJ2-7,CAWTGQLPGYEQYF,TGTGCCTGGACTGGACAGCTACCCGGGTACGAGCAGTACTTC
TRBV4-2,TRBD2,few,TRBJ2-5,CASSPDSGGVKTQYF,TGTGCCAGCAGCCCTGATAGCGGGGGGGTGAAGACCCAGTACTTC
TRBV2,NA,NA,TRBJ1-2,CASSEGTSGGYTF,TGTGCCAGCAGTGAAGGTACTTCGGGTGGCTACACCTTC
TRBV9,TRBD1,NA,TRBJ2-7,CASSVGTGGFNFYEQYF,TGTGCCAGCAGCGTAGGGACAGGGGGATTTAATTTCTACGAGCAGTACTTC
TRBV29-1,NA,NA,TRBJ1-2,CSATPPDNYGYTF,TGCAGCGCAACGCCCCCAGATAACTATGGCTACACCTTC
TRBV5-6,TRBD2,NA,TRBJ2-3,CASSHGTSGGTDTQYF,TGTGCCAGCAGCCACGGGACTAGCGGGGGGACAGATACGCAGTATTTT
TRBV7-9,TRBD1,NA,TRBJ2-2,CASSFNRGAGELFF,TGTGCCAGCAGCTTCAACAGGGGCGCCGGGGAGCTGTTTTTT
TRBV5-1,NA,NA,TRBJ1-3,CASSLTGFGNTIYF,TGCGCCAGCAGCTTGACAGGGTTTGGAAACACCATATATTTT
TRBV12-5,NA,many,TRBJ1-5,CASGQTGVRNQPQHF,TGTGCTAGTGGTCAGACCGGAGTGCGCAATCAGCCCCAGCATTTT
TRBV6-1,TRBD1,NA,TRBJ2-5,CASSGLQGPETQYF,TGTGCCAGCAGTGGACTACAGGGGCCAGAGACCCAGTACTTC
TRBV10-3,TRBD2,NA,TRBJ2-1,CAISSGRDNEQFF,TGTGCCATCTCTAGCGGGAGGGACAATGAGCAGTTCTTC
TRBV13,NA,once,TRBJ2-3,CASHRGGLLQYF,TGTGCCAGCCACAGGGGGGGACTCCTGCAGTATTTT
TRBV10-1,NA,NA,TRBJ2-2,CASRRTCPNTGELFF,TGCGCCAGCAGAAGGACTTGTCCCAACACCGGGGAGCTGTTTTTT
TRBV7-9,TRBD1,NA,TRBJ1-2,CASSLAIRRDRGHYGYTF,TGTGCCAGCAGCTTAGCAATACGACGGGACAGGGGGCACTATGGCTACACCTTC
TRBV18,NA,NA,TRBJ1-1,CASSPVQGAFF,TGTGCCAGCTCACCGGTCCAGGGGGCTTTCTTT
TRBV4-3,NA,NA,TRBJ1-2,CASSQAPQNYGYTF,TGCGCCAGCAGCCAAGCCCCCCAAAACTATGGCTACACCTTC
TRBV11-2,TRBD1,once,TRBJ2-5,CASSPGTGPETQYF,TGTGCCAGCAGCCCCGGGACAGGGCCAGAGACCCAGTACTTC
TRBV7-2,NA,NA,TRBJ1-1,CASSLTGLGGAEAFF,TGTGCCAGCAGCTTAACGGGACTGGGGGGGGCTGAAGCTTTCTTT
TRBV7-9,TRBD2,NA,TRBJ2-7,CASSLEGLAVYEQYF,TGTGCCAGCAGCTTAGAGGGTCTAGCGGTATACGAGCAGTACTTC
TRBV7-2,NA,NA,TRBJ2-6,CASSFRYSGANVLTF,TGTGCCAGCAGCTTCAGGTACTCTGGGGCCAACGTCCTGACTTTC
TRBV18,NA,NA,TRBJ2-4,CASSPKQRQKNIQYF,TGTGCCAGCTCACCAAAACAACGACAGAAAAACATTCAGTACTTC
TRBV4-3,NA,NA,TRBJ2-2,CASSRMERNTGELFF,TGCGCCAGCAGCCGGATGGAGAGGAACACCGGGGAGCTGTTTTTT
TRBV6-1,TRBD2,NA,TRBJ2-1,CASSEVLAGVFVEQFF,TGTGCCAGCAGTGAAGTACTAGCGGGAGTTTTCGTAGAGCAGTTCTTC
TRBV5-8,TRBD2,few,TRBJ2-4,CASSLQGLAGGPSAKNIQYF,TGTGCCAGCAGCTTGCAGGGACTAGCGGGAGGGCCTTCGGCCAAAAACATTCAGTACTTC
TRBV21-1,NA,NA,TRBJ1-3,CASSARDRANRVSGNTIYF,TGTGCCAGCAGCGCCCGGGACAGGGCCAACCGTGTCTCTGGAAACACCATATATTTT
TRBV13,TRBD2,NA,TRBJ2-1,CASSLQRETPYEQFF,TGTGCCAGCAGCTTACAGCGGGAGACCCCTTATGAGCAGTTCTTC
TRBV20-1,TRBD1,NA,TRBJ2-5,CSGTGGETQYF,TGCAGCGGGACAGGGGGGGAGACCCAGTACTTC
TRBV7-2,TRBD2,NA,TRBJ2-5,CASSLKLAGGPGQETQYF,TGTGCCAGCAGCTTAAAACTAGCGGGGGGGCCGGGTCAGGAGACCCAGTACTTC
TRBV4-3,NA,once,TRBJ2-1,CASSLARLLGEQFF,TGCGCCAGCAGCCTTGCGAGGTTGCTCGGGGAGCAGTTCTTC
TRBV5-4,NA,few,TRBJ2-5,CASSLGGGVSETQYF,TGTGCCAGCAGCTTAGGAGGGGGCGTATCAGAGACCCAGTACTTC
TRBV7-2,NA,NA,TRBJ2-6,CASSHGRSPSGANVLTF,TGTGCCAGCAGCCACGGCAGGTCACCCTCTGGGGCCAACGTCCTGACTTTC
TRBV4-3,TRBD1,NA,TRBJ1-3,CASSRDRGLAGNTIYF,TGCGCCAGCAGCCGAGACAGGGGGCTAGCAGGAAACACCATATATTTT
TRBV7-9,NA,NA,TRBJ1-4,CASTFPGGYEKLFF,TGTGCCAGCACCTTTCCGGGGGGGTACGAAAAACTGTTTTTT
TRBV14,TRBD2,NA,TRBJ2-7,CASSSSGFRVYEQYF,TGTGCCAGCAGCTCTAGCGGGTTCAGAGTTTACGAGCAGTACTTC
TRBV18,NA,NA,TRBJ1-2,CASSETQGNYGYTF,TGTGCCAGCTCGGAGACCCAGGGGAACTATGGCTACACCTTC
TRBV9,NA,NA,TRBJ1-5,CASSVRGTGWEPQHF,TGTGCCAGCAGCGTTAGGGGGACGGGGTGGGAACCCCAGCATTTT
TRBV19,TRBD2,NA,TRBJ2-1,CASSAGLAGGPREQFF,TGTGCCAGTAGTGCCGGACTAGCGGGGGGGCCTAGAGAGCAGTTCTTC
TRBV6-6,NA,NA,TRBJ2-2,CASSYSRAAGELFF,TGTGCCAGCAGTTACTCGAGGGCCGCCGGGGAGCTGTTTTTT
TRBV2,NA,NA,TRBJ1-1,CASSEGTWNEAFF,TGTGCCAGCAGTGAAGGGACATGGAATGAAGCTTTCTTT
TRBV7-3,NA,NA,TRBJ1-1,CASSPKIGRSTEAFF,TGTGCCAGCAGCCCAAAAATAGGGAGGTCCACTGAAGCTTTCTTT